Sequencing of this T cell receptor beta chain was carried out in a study of T-cell reconstitution after alpha-beta-depleted transplantation in children. Notes on the study in general: It was newly produced T cells that mostly accounted for T-cell counts and diversity one year after transplant. For some patients, TCRbeta diversity was high at day 60 because of recipient T cells and thymic progenitors that survived.

This CDR3 has 14 amino acids. V lost 8 bases and J 0 bases, leaving 9 bases between the germline ends. Germline lookup yields CDR1 SGHRS and CDR2 YFSETQ. The authors prepared the TCRbeta library with unique molecular identifiers. TCRdb passed the PCR reads through MiXCR, listing each CDR3 protein once. The table lists around 70,000 distinct CDR3 sequences, approximately 10% of them singletons, with approximately 13% in the top ten. In regard to this clonotype: The target antigen is unknown.

The gene calls are TRBV5-1 and TRBJ2-6; D remains ambiguous. The sample consisted of PBMCs, taken before TCRalphabeta/CD19-depleted stem cell transplant. The source is a boy between 5 and 17 years old with acute myeloid leukemia, due to receive a stem cell transplant. The CDR3 DNA is TGCGCCAGTTTACCCTTCTCTGGGGCCAACGTCCTGACTTTC. It is translated as CASLPFSGANVLTF.